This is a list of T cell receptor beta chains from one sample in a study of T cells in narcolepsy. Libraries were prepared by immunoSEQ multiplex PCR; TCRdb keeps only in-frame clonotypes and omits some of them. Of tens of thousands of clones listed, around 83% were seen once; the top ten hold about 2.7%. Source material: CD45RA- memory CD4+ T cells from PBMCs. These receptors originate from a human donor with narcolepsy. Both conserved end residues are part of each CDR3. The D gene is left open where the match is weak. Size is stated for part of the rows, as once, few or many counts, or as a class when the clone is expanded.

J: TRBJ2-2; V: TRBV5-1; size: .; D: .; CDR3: CASSLDGRDGELFF; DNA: TGCGCCAGCAGCCTGGACGGAAGGGACGGGGAGCTGTTTTTT
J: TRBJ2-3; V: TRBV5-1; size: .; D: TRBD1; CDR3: CASREPGGGFTDTQYF; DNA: TGCGCCAGCCGCGAACCAGGGGGCGGGTTCACAGATACGCAGTATTTT
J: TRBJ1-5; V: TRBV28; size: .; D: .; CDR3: CASSLLGVINQPQHF; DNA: TGTGCCAGCAGTTTATTAGGCGTTATCAATCAGCCCCAGCATTTT
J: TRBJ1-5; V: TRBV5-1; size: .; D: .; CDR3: CASSPEGVSSNQPQHF; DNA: TGCGCCAGCAGCCCGGAAGGGGTTTCTAGCAATCAGCCCCAGCATTTT
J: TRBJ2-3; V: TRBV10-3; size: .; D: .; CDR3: CAISETGREVSSTDTQYF; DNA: TGTGCCATCAGTGAGACAGGACGAGAAGTCTCTAGCACAGATACGCAGTATTTT
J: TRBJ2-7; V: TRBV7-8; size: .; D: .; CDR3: CASSLVGWDEQYF; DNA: TGTGCCAGCAGCTTAGTAGGCTGGGACGAGCAGTACTTC
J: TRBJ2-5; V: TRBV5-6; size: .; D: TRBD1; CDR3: CASSLTGGGQETQYF; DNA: TGTGCCAGCAGCTTGACAGGGGGCGGGCAAGAGACCCAGTACTTC
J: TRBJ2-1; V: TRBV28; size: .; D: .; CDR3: CASSLGDFRNEQFF; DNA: TGTGCCAGCAGTTTGGGGGATTTCCGCAATGAGCAGTTCTTC
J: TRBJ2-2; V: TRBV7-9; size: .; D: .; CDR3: CASSLDQGQAGELFF; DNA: TGTGCCAGCAGCTTAGATCAGGGCCAGGCCGGGGAGCTGTTTTTT
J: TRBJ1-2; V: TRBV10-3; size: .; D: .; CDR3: CAISESTGGASRDGYTF; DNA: TGTGCCATCAGTGAATCTACTGGGGGCGCATCCCGGGATGGCTACACCTTC
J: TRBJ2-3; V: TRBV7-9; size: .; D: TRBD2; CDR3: CASSYSSGGARDTQYF; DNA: TGTGCCAGCAGCTACAGTAGCGGGGGGGCTCGAGATACGCAGTATTTT
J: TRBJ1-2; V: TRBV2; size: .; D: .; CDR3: CASSGIQGNYGYTF; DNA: TGTGCCAGCAGTGGGATTCAGGGAAACTATGGCTACACCTTC
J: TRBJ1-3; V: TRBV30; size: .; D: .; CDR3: CAWSGATSGNTIYF; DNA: TGTGCCTGGAGTGGTGCGACCTCTGGAAACACCATATATTTT
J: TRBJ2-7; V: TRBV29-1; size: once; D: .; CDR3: CSVLEYEQYF; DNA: TGCAGCGTCCTGGAATACGAGCAGTACTTC
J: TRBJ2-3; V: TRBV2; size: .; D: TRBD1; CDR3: CASSERGQGRTDTQYF; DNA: TGTGCCAGCAGTGAAAGGGGACAGGGGCGCACAGATACGCAGTATTTT
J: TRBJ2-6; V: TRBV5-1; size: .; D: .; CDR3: CASSLVGSGANVLTF; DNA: TGCGCCAGCAGCTTGGTCGGCTCTGGGGCCAACGTCCTGACTTTC
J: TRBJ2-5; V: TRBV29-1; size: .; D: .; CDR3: CSVDKETQYF; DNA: TGCAGCGTTGATAAAGAGACCCAGTACTTC
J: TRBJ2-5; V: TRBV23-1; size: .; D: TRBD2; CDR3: CASSQSAGGADETQYF; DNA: TGCGCCAGCAGTCAATCGGCCGGGGGGGCTGATGAGACCCAGTACTTC
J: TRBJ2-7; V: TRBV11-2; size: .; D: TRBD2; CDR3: CASSLLAGGAYEQYF; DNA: TGTGCCAGCAGCTTACTAGCGGGGGGCGCCTACGAGCAGTACTTC
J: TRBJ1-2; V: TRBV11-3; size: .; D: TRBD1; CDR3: CASSTMGGQFGGYTF; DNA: TGTGCCAGCAGCACTATGGGGGGACAGTTCGGAGGCTACACCTTC
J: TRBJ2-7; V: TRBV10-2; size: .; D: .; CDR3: CASSEFPRVEQYF; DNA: TGCGCCAGCAGTGAGTTTCCTAGGGTCGAGCAGTACTTC
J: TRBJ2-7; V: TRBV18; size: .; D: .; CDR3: CASSPARTREQYF; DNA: TGTGCCAGCTCACCGGCCAGGACGCGCGAGCAGTACTTC
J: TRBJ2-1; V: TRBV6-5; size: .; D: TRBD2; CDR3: CASRTGTSGGYEQFF; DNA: TGTGCCAGCAGGACCGGGACTAGCGGGGGCTATGAACAGTTCTTC
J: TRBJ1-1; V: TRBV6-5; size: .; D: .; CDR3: CASSNYGGTEAFF; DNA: TGTGCCAGCAGCAACTACGGGGGAACTGAAGCTTTCTTT
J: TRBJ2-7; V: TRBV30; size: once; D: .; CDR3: CAWRQGQYEQYF; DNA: TGTGCCTGGAGACAGGGTCAGTACGAGCAGTACTTC
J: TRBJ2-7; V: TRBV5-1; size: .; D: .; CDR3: CASSPDGVRYEQYF; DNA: TGCGCCAGCAGCCCGGATGGGGTCCGGTACGAGCAGTACTTC
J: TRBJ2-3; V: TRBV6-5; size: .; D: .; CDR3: CASSPGPGGADTQYF; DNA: TGTGCCAGCAGTCCCGGACCAGGAGGCGCAGATACGCAGTATTTT
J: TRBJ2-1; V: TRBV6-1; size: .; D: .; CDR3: CASSEAGGYNEQFF; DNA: TGTGCCAGCAGTGAAGCGGGAGGTTATAATGAGCAGTTCTTC
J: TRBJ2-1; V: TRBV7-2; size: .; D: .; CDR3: CASSLNRGGNEQFF; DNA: TGTGCCAGCAGCTTAAATAGAGGTGGCAATGAGCAGTTCTTC
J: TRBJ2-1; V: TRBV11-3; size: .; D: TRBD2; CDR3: CASSLGDYNEQFF; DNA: TGTGCCAGCAGCCTAGGGGACTATAATGAGCAGTTCTTC
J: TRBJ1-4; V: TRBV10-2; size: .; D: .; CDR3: CASSVPGEKLFF; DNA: TGCGCCAGCAGTGTTCCGGGTGAAAAACTGTTTTTT
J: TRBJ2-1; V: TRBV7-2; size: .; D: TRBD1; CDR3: CASSPDGGQGARNEQFF; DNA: TGTGCCAGCAGCCCCGACGGGGGACAGGGGGCGAGGAATGAGCAGTTCTTC
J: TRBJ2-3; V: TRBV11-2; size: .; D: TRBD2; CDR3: CASSRGAGGAADTQYF; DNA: TGTGCCAGCAGTCGAGGAGCGGGAGGGGCCGCAGATACGCAGTATTTT
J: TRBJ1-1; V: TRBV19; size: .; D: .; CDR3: CASNADSLGKNTEAFF; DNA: TGTGCCAGTAACGCGGACAGCCTAGGTAAGAACACTGAAGCTTTCTTT
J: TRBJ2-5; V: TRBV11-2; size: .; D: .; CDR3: CASSLRGGAAETQYF; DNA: TGTGCCAGCAGCTTGAGAGGGGGGGCCGCAGAGACCCAGTACTTC
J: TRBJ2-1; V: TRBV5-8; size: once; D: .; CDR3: CASSLQNPYNEQFF; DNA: TGTGCCAGCAGTCTTCAGAACCCCTACAATGAGCAGTTCTTC
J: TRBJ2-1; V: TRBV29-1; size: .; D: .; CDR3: CSGYRVGDEQFF; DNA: TGCAGCGGATACAGGGTGGGTGATGAGCAGTTCTTC